This is a list of T cell receptor beta chains from one sample in a study of control samples from healthy donors and cancer patients. The method was immunoSEQ multiplex PCR; TCRdb's version includes in-frame clones alone and lacks a portion of them. The sample lists 130,000 or so clones; 85% to 90% were seen once. Sequenced sample: PBMCs. The source is a man in his forties or fifties with head and neck cancer. Both conserved end residues are part of each CDR3. A D gene is named only where the DNA matches it firmly. The size field is filled for only some rows; it gives once, few, many or a size class.

.	.	TRBV19	14	TRBJ2-5	TGTGCCAGTAGCCTGGGGGGACAAAGGGAGACCCAGTACTTC	CASSLGGQRETQYF
TRBD1	.	TRBV30	15	TRBJ2-3	TGTGCCTGGAGTGACAGACAGGGGGCGTCGGATACGCAGTATTTT	CAWSDRQGASDTQYF
.	once	TRBV5-4	16	TRBJ1-2	TGTGCCAGCAGCACGGGGGCGGGGAGGGAGAACTATGGCTACACCTTC	CASSTGAGRENYGYTF
.	.	TRBV7-3	19	TRBJ1-6	TGTGCCAGCAGCTCCTGTAGACAGACAGATCGTTCCTATAATTCACCCCTCCACTTT	CASSSCRQTDRSYNSPLHF
TRBD2	.	TRBV7-9	17	TRBJ2-1	TGTGCCAGCACCCCCGGGACTAGCGGGAGTTTAGTCAATGAGCAGTTCTTC	CASTPGTSGSLVNEQFF
.	.	TRBV6-1	18	TRBJ1-3	TGTGCCAGCAGTGAATACCCCACAGGGTTGGGGACTGGAAACACCATATATTTT	CASSEYPTGLGTGNTIYF
.	.	TRBV7-3	13	TRBJ2-1	TGTGCCAGCAGCTCGGGACAATACAATGAGCAGTTCTTC	CASSSGQYNEQFF
.	.	TRBV4-1	15	TRBJ1-2	TGCGCCAGCAGCCAAGAGCGGGGGACTAACTATGGCTACACCTTC	CASSQERGTNYGYTF
TRBD2	.	TRBV6-1	15	TRBJ2-1	TGTGCCAGCAGTGAGAGCGGGGGGACTTACAATGAGCAGTTCTTC	CASSESGGTYNEQFF
TRBD1	.	TRBV2	14	TRBJ1-4	TGTGCCAGCAGTCCGGGACAGAGAAATGAAAAACTGTTTTTT	CASSPGQRNEKLFF
TRBD2	.	TRBV2	15	TRBJ2-1	TGTGCCAGCAGTCTTAGCGGGAGGGCCGGGAATGAGCAGTTCTTC	CASSLSGRAGNEQFF
.	.	TRBV11-2	15	TRBJ1-1	TGTGCCAGCAGCATAATGCAACAGGGAACGGCTGAAGCTTTCTTT	CASSIMQQGTAEAFF
.	.	TRBV5-1	15	TRBJ2-1	TGCGCCAGCAGCCCGGCGGTGGGGGATTACAATGAGCAGTTCTTC	CASSPAVGDYNEQFF
.	.	TRBV7-9	15	TRBJ1-4	TGTGCCAGCAGCGGGAAAAGGGCAACTAATGAAAAACTGTTTTTT	CASSGKRATNEKLFF
TRBD1	.	TRBV29-1	15	TRBJ2-7	TGCAGCGTTGGAGACGGGACAGTTCCCTTTTACGAGCAGTACTTC	CSVGDGTVPFYEQYF
.	.	TRBV12-3/TRBV12-4	11	TRBJ2-3	TGTGCCAGCAGTTTTGGAGATACGCAGTATTTT	CASSFGDTQYF
.	.	TRBV28	13	TRBJ1-2	TGTGCCAGCAGTTTCGAACAGTTCTATGGCTACACCTTC	CASSFEQFYGYTF
TRBD1	.	TRBV2	16	TRBJ1-1	TGTGCCAGCAGATCCGGGACAGGGCGGGCCACCACTGAAGCTTTCTTT	CASRSGTGRATTEAFF
TRBD1	once	TRBV28	17	TRBJ1-4	TGTGCCAGCAGCCTTGGGCGACAGGGCCCCTTCGGTGAAAAACTGTTTTTT	CASSLGRQGPFGEKLFF
TRBD2	.	TRBV7-9	16	TRBJ2-1	TGTGCCAGCCCCCGCCCGGGACTAGCGGGGGTTGGTGAGCAGTTCTTC	CASPRPGLAGVGEQFF
.	.	TRBV19	13	TRBJ1-5	TGTGCCAGTAGTATGATTCTGGGACAGCCCCAGCATTTT	CASSMILGQPQHF
.	.	TRBV7-9	10	TRBJ1-1	TGTGCCAGCACTATCACTGAAGCTTTCTTT	CASTITEAFF